These 23 T cell receptor beta chains came from one sample sequenced in a study of tumor-infiltrating lymphocytes in localized non-small cell lung cancer. Only in-frame clones appear in the TCRdb table, and some are missing; sequencing was by immunoSEQ multiplex PCR. The sample records 15,000 to 20,000 clones, more than 75% being singletons. Sequencing was carried out using uninvolved lung tissue not adjacent to the tumor. These receptors came from a human donor with non-small cell lung cancer.

J is TRBJ2-1 and V is TRBV14, with D perhaps TRBD2 (6 bases). Germline CDR1 and CDR2: SGHDN and FVKESK. The CDR3 covers 13 residues. Trimming removed 3 bases at V and 10 bases at J, with 13 bases between. In nucleotides, the CDR3 is TGTGCCAGCAGCCAGCTACTAGCTGCCGAGCAGTTCTTC. Its protein product is CASSQLLAAEQFF.

The chain couples TRBV6-1 to TRBJ2-1; 11 positions agree with TRBD2. CDR1 is MNHNS, CDR2 SASEGT, per germline. V gave up 2 bases and J gave up 8 bases; unmatched junction bases: 5. The CDR3 spans 15 residues. CDR3 sequence: CASSEFRLAGYEQFF. The CDR3 coding sequence is TGTGCCAGCAGTGAATTCCGACTAGCGGGATATGAGCAGTTCTTC.

V and J are TRBV30 and TRBJ1-6, with TRBD1 identical over 7 bases. The CDR3 spans 15 residues. The germline V gene encodes CDR1 GTSNPN and CDR2 SVGIG (reference sequence). With V trimmed by 4 bases and J by 3 bases, 6 bases remained unmatched. This CDR3 reads CAWNVRQGYNSPLHF. The CDR3 coding sequence is TGTGCCTGGAACGTTCGACAGGGCTATAATTCACCCCTCCACTTT. Full variable domain (outside the CDR3, taken from reference TRBV30 and TRBJ1-6): SQTIHQWPATLVQPVGSPLSLECTVEGTSNPNLYWYRQAAGRGLQLLFYSVGIGQISSEVPQNLSASRPQDRQFILSSKKLLLSDSGFYLCAWNVRQGYNSPLHFGNGTRLTVT.

This chain joins TRBV2 and TRBJ2-5, with TRBD2 identical over 7 bases. The CDR3 has 16 amino acids. Germline V gene sequence: CDR1 SNHLY, CDR2 FYNNEI. The V segment lost 0 bases and the J segment 5 bases; nucleotides outside the gene matches: 9. CDR3: CASSEASWEGGETQYF. DNA for the CDR3: TGTGCCAGCAGTGAAGCGAGTTGGGAGGGCGGGGAGACCCAGTACTTC. Full variable domain (missing parts from reference TRBV2 and TRBJ2-5): EPEVTQTPSHQVTQMGQEVILRCVPISNHLYFYWYRQILGQKVEFLVSFYNNEISEKSEIFDDQFSVERPDGSNFTLKIRSTKLEDSAMYFCASSEASWEGGETQYFGPGTRLLVL.

This clone has just a few counts. The rearrangement uses TRBV11-2 and TRBJ1-2; D is unclear. Germline V gene lookup returns CDR1 SGHAT and CDR2 FQNNGV. The germline V and J ends were trimmed by 4 bases and 6 bases, with 12 bases remaining between them. This CDR3 has 13 residues. The CDR3 loop is CASSSIERDGYTF. In DNA form, the CDR3 reads TGTGCCAGCAGCTCCATCGAACGGGATGGCTACACCTTC.

The CDR3 here is CASTPGQGVVEQFF. The DNA for the CDR3 is TGTGCCAGCACCCCGGGACAGGGAGTAGTCGAGCAGTTCTTC. The J gene is TRBJ2-1, the V gene TRBV18; the match to TRBD1 covers 9 bases. The CDR3 consists of 14 residues. From germline, CDR1 is KGHSH and CDR2 LQKENI. V was pared by 8 bases and J by 10 bases, with 12 bases of the junction left unmatched.

The CDR3 loop is CASSQEGRADTQYF. In DNA, the CDR3 is TGCGCCAGCAGCCAAGAGGGGAGAGCAGATACGCAGTATTTT. The rearrangement links TRBV4-1 to TRBJ2-3, with D possibly TRBD2 on 5 matching bases. The length of the CDR3 is 14 residues. Trimming cost V 0 bases and J 4 bases, with 8 bases left between them. Germline loops: CDR1 MGHRA, CDR2 YSYEKL.

V usage is TRBV5-1 and J usage is TRBJ2-1; D is ambiguous. Per the germline V gene, CDR1 is SGHRS and CDR2 is YFSETQ. V lost 1 base, J lost 1 base, and 12 bases lay in between. The CDR3 length is 16 residues. The CDR3 DNA follows: TGCGCCAGCAGCTTGTCAGGCGTCCTATCCTACAATGAGCAGTTCTTC. Translation gives CASSLSGVLSYNEQFF.

The chain has TRBV10-3 and TRBJ2-1; TRBD1 might be the D (5 bases). Trimming cost V 7 bases and J 1 base, with 14 bases left between them. From germline, CDR1 is ENHRY and CDR2 SYGVKD. The CDR3 contains 15 residues. The CDR3 DNA reads TGTGCCATCAAACAGGCCGGGTTATCCTACAATGAGCAGTTCTTC. Its protein is CAIKQAGLSYNEQFF.

V is TRBV2 and J is TRBJ2-7; no firm D call. The CDR3 extends over 13 amino acids. With 4 bases removed from V and 5 bases from J, the gap between germline ends came to 12 bases. Germline-derived CDR1 and CDR2 are SNHLY and FYNNEI. The CDR3 DNA sequence: TGTGCCAGCAGTGCGTCGGTTTTGAACGAGCAGTACTTC. Translated, it gives CASSASVLNEQYF.

The chain recombines TRBV19 with TRBJ1-4; 7 positions match TRBD1. Trimming removed 6 bases from V and 5 bases from J; junction bases left unmatched: 9. Germline-derived CDR1 and CDR2 are LNHDA and SQIVND (reference sequence). CDR3 length: 15 amino acids. In DNA form, the CDR3 reads TGTGCCAGTAGCCCGACCGGGACAGAGAATGAAAAACTGTTTTTT. Translated, it gives CASSPTGTENEKLFF.

V and J are TRBV27 and TRBJ2-7; TRBD2 matches 13 bases. The V segment lost 4 bases and the J segment 6 bases; nucleotides outside the gene matches: 6. Germline CDR1 reads MNHEY; CDR2 reads SMNVEV (reference sequence). The CDR3 contains 15 residues. CDR3 in amino acids: CASSSQGLAGSEQYF. The CDR3 coding sequence is TGTGCCAGCAGTTCACAGGGACTAGCGGGAAGCGAGCAGTACTTC.

The chain joins TRBV29-1 to TRBJ2-2; D remains unclear. From germline, CDR1 is SQVTM and CDR2 ANQGSEA. The CDR3 contains 13 residues. Trimming stripped 5 bases from V and 0 bases from J, with 7 bases between. Written as DNA, the CDR3 is TGCAGCGTTAAACAGTCGAACACCGGGGAGCTGTTTTTT. Protein product: CSVKQSNTGELFF.

This clone has more than one count but fewer than ten. The V call is TRBV11-2, the J call TRBJ2-3; D is ambiguous. The CDR3 sequence is 12 residues long. CDR1 is SGHAT and CDR2 is FQNNGV in the germline V gene. Trimming removed 5 bases from V and 0 bases from J, with 3 bases in between. The CDR3 here is CASSASTDTQYF. CDR3 bases: TGTGCCAGCAGCGCTAGCACAGATACGCAGTATTTT.

The chain employs TRBV18 and TRBJ2-2, with 9 bases aligning to TRBD1. The V and J ends lost 6 bases and 3 bases, in that order; junction bases with no gene match: 5. Germline V gene sequence: CDR1 KGHSH, CDR2 LQKENI. The CDR3 is 15 amino acids. Here the CDR3 reads CASSPRQGDTGELFF. CDR3 nucleotides: TGTGCCAGCTCGCCCCGACAGGGGGACACCGGGGAGCTGTTTTTT.

This clone has more than one count but fewer than ten. This chain links TRBV25-1 with TRBJ1-1, with D unclear. The V gene's germline CDR1 is MGHDK and CDR2 SYGVNS. The CDR3 runs to 14 residues. Trimming left V 3 bases short and J 4 bases short, with 12 bases between. The chain's CDR3 is CASSEGYKSTEAFF. CDR3 nucleotides: TGTGCCAGCAGTGAGGGGTACAAGAGCACTGAAGCTTTCTTT.

The rearrangement links TRBV5-1 to TRBJ1-4, with D perhaps TRBD1 (5 bases). Trimming took 3 bases from V and 6 from J, leaving 15 bases between them. Per the germline V gene, CDR1 is SGHRS and CDR2 is YFSETQ. CDR3 length: 15 residues. This CDR3 is CASSSGGVVDEKLFF. The CDR3 bases are TGCGCCAGCAGCTCGGGAGGGGTAGTGGATGAAAAACTGTTTTTT.

This chain links TRBV11-3 with TRBJ2-7, with D possibly being TRBD2 (6 bases). The CDR3 runs 19 residues. Germline CDR1 reads SGHNT; CDR2 reads YENEEA. Trimming removed 1 base at V and 3 bases at J, with 25 bases between. DNA for the CDR3: TGTGCCAGCAGCTTAGCGCGCTTTAAAGCGGGCTCACCCCTCTACGAGCAGTACTTC. It translates to CASSLARFKAGSPLYEQYF. The full variable domain, rest sourced from reference TRBV11-3 and TRBJ2-7, is EAGVVQSPRYKIIEKKQPVAFWCNPISGHNTLYWYLQNLGQGPELLIRYENEEAVDDSQLPKDRFSAERLKGVDSTLKIQPAELGDSAVYLCASSLARFKAGSPLYEQYFGPGTRLTVT.

V usage is TRBV6-5 and J usage is TRBJ2-7; a possible D gene is TRBD2 (5 bases). The CDR3 has 14 amino acids. The V end was cut by 7 bases, the J end by 5 bases, with 18 bases between. CDR1 MNHEY and CDR2 SVGAGI come from the germline V gene. The CDR3 loop is CASTKLLGFNEQYF. The DNA for the CDR3 is TGTGCCAGCACGAAACTACTAGGGTTCAACGAGCAGTACTTC.

The rearrangement uses TRBV2 and TRBJ1-1; weak D call: TRBD1 (6 bases). The CDR3 has 13 amino acids. The germline gives CDR1 SNHLY, CDR2 FYNNEI. The V and J ends lost 9 bases and 3 bases respectively, with 14 bases between them. The CDR3 region has the DNA TGTGCCAGGACACAGGGAGGGGACACTGAAGCTTTCTTT. Its translation is CARTQGGDTEAFF.

The V call is TRBV7-6, the J call TRBJ2-2; D possibly matches TRBD1 or TRBD2 (5 bases each). The CDR3 is 13 residues long. V lost 8 bases to trimming and J lost 2 bases, with 9 bases between them. CDR1 is SGHVS, CDR2 FNYEAQ, per germline. The CDR3 DNA follows: TGTGCCAGCGGTGGGGGTAACACCGGGGAGCTGTTTTTT. It codes for CASGGGNTGELFF.

V usage is TRBV5-6 and J usage is TRBJ2-5; no clear D. Germline values: CDR1 SGHDT, CDR2 YYEEEE. CDR3 length: 16 amino acids. Trimming took off 0 bases at V and 4 bases at J, with 16 bases between the two ends. CDR3 DNA sequence: TGTGCCAGCAGCTTGGTCAAGGGCGGTTCCTCAGAGACCCAGTACTTC. Translated, it gives CASSLVKGGSSETQYF.

The gene calls are TRBV27 and TRBJ2-5, with a tentative D call TRBD2 (6 bases). CDR1 is MNHEY, CDR2 SMNVEV, per germline (reference sequence). V was cut by 3 bases and J by 5 bases, with 10 bases left in between. This CDR3 is 13 amino acids long. CDR3 DNA: TGTGCCAGCAGTTTTGGGACTGGGGAGACCCAGTACTTC. Protein sequence: CASSFGTGETQYF.